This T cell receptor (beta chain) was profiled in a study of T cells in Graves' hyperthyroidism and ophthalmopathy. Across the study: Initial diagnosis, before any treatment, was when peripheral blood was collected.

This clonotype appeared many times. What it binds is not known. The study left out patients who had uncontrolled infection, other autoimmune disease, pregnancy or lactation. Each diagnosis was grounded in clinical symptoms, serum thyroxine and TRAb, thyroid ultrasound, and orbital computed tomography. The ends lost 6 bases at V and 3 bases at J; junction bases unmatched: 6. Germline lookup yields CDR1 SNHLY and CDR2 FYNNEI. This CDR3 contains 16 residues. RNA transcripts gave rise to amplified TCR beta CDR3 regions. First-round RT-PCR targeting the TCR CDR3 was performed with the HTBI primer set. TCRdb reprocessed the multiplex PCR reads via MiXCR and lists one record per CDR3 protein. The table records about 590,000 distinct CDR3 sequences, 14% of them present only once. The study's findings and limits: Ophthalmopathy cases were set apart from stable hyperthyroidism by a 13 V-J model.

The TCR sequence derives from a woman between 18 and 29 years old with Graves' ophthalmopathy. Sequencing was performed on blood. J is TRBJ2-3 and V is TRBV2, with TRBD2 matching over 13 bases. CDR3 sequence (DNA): TGTGCCAGCAGACGGACTAGCGGGAGTGAGACAGATACGCAGTATTTT. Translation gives CASRRTSGSETDTQYF.